This TCR beta chain is from a study of T cells after somatic rescue of genetic block. The table came from immunoSEQ multiplex PCR; TCRdb's copy has only in-frame clones and leaves some out. The data show 10,000 to 15,000 clones, about 69% seen once. This TCR was sampled from a boy younger than 18. Sequenced material: peripheral blood mononuclear cells (PBMCs).

The CDR3 region has the DNA TGTGCCAGCAGCGTAGGGCAAAGCAATCAGCCCCAGCATTTT. As protein: CASSVGQSNQPQHF. The J gene is TRBJ1-5, the V gene TRBV9; D not resolved. Per germline, CDR1 SGDLS and CDR2 YYNGEE. The CDR3 contains 14 residues. Trimming stripped 0 bases from V and 1 base from J, with 5 bases between.